Presented here are 23 T cell receptor beta chains from one specimen sequenced in a study of T cell changes during pregnancy in multiple sclerosis. TCRdb's copy holds only in-frame clones and misses some; the assay was immunoSEQ multiplex PCR. The sample has about 130,000 clones; roughly 97% are singletons. The source was peripheral blood, collected after pregnancy. The source is a female donor with multiple sclerosis, enrolled in a pregnancy study.

The chain recombines TRBV7-2 with TRBJ2-1, with TRBD2 identical over 9 bases. The CDR3 consists of 17 residues. Germline values: CDR1 SGHTA, CDR2 FQGNSA. The junction had 11 bases not matched to a gene; V was cut back by 4 bases and J by 4 bases. The CDR3 spells CASSSQPLAGPYNEQFF. The CDR3, as DNA: TGTGCCAGCAGCTCCCAGCCTCTAGCGGGACCTTACAATGAGCAGTTCTTC.

The genes are TRBV2 and TRBJ1-5, with 8 bases aligning to TRBD1. CDR3 size: 17 residues. Germline CDR1 is SNHLY and CDR2 is FYNNEI. V trimming: 6 bases; J trimming: 2 bases; junction bases outside the gene matches: 12. The CDR3 protein is CASRARTGPGGNQPQHF. The CDR3 DNA follows: TGTGCCAGCAGAGCGAGGACAGGGCCCGGGGGCAATCAGCCCCAGCATTTT.

The chain couples TRBV5-1 to TRBJ2-7, with a tentative D call TRBD2 (6 bases). CDR1 is SGHRS and CDR2 is YFSETQ in the germline V gene. The V and J ends lost 3 bases and 2 bases respectively, with 15 bases between them. The CDR3 spans 15 residues. CDR3 nucleotides: TGCGCCAGCAGCTCCGACGGGGGAAAAGCCTACGAGCAGTACTTC. Translated: CASSSDGGKAYEQYF.

The V and J genes are TRBV19 and TRBJ2-1; 11 bases are shared with TRBD1. The CDR3 loop spans 15 amino acids. The V gene end was trimmed by 3 bases and the J gene end by 4 bases; junction bases not matched to a gene: 2. Germline values: CDR1 LNHDA, CDR2 SQIVND (reference sequence). The CDR3 sequence is CASSIWDRGYNEQFF. Written as DNA, the CDR3 is TGTGCCAGTAGTATTTGGGACAGGGGGTACAATGAGCAGTTCTTC.

V usage is TRBV11-3 and J usage is TRBJ2-2; unclear D gene. The CDR3 is 13 residues long. CDR1 and CDR2 (germline): SGHNT, YENEEA. V dropped 5 bases and J dropped 3 bases, with 7 bases sitting between them. Written as DNA, the CDR3 is TGTGCCAGCAGCCCCCTACACACCGGGGAGCTGTTTTTT. It specifies CASSPLHTGELFF. Combining the CDR3 with reference TRBV11-3 and TRBJ2-2 gives the whole variable domain EAGVVQSPRYKIIEKKQPVAFWCNPISGHNTLYWYLQNLGQGPELLIRYENEEAVDDSQLPKDRFSAERLKGVDSTLKIQPAELGDSAVYLCASSPLHTGELFFGEGSRLTVL.

The chain joins TRBV27 to TRBJ2-1; 10 bases fit TRBD2. CDR3 size: 20 residues. From germline, CDR1 is MNHEY and CDR2 SMNVEV (reference sequence). V was clipped by 2 bases and J by 4 bases; unmatched bases: 17. The CDR3 is CASSLRYRLAGAVRYNEQFF. The DNA for the CDR3 is TGTGCCAGCAGTTTAAGATATCGGCTAGCGGGAGCAGTCCGATACAATGAGCAGTTCTTC.

This rearrangement joins TRBV28 to TRBJ1-2; D gene uncertain. CDR3 length equals 11 residues. Germline V gene lookup returns CDR1 MDHEN and CDR2 SYDVKM. V was trimmed by 6 bases and J by 8 bases, leaving 10 bases between them. This CDR3 reads CASSSWRGYTF. The DNA of the CDR3 is TGTGCCAGCAGCTCGTGGAGGGGCTACACCTTC.

The chain recombines TRBV27 with TRBJ2-2, with TRBD2 as a possible D gene (6 bases). Germline lookup yields CDR1 MNHEY and CDR2 SMNVEV (reference sequence). This CDR3 has 17 residues. With 4 bases removed from V and 4 bases from J, the gap between germline ends came to 19 bases. The CDR3 is CASSSPAEGLSTGELFF. The DNA for the CDR3 is TGTGCCAGCAGTTCCCCTGCGGAGGGCTTAAGCACCGGGGAGCTGTTTTTT.

The chain is built from TRBV4-1 and TRBJ1-5; D is perhaps TRBD1 (5 bases). Germline-derived CDR1 and CDR2 are MGHRA and YSYEKL. Trimming pared 1 base from V and 7 bases from J, leaving 20 bases between. The CDR3 runs to 17 residues. The CDR3 DNA follows: TGCGCCAGCAGCCAAGTTAACGGGAGGGGATATGGACAGCCCCAGCATTTT. Encoded protein: CASSQVNGRGYGQPQHF.

The chain employs TRBV15 and TRBJ2-5; weak D call: TRBD2 (5 bases). V dropped 3 bases and J dropped 4 bases, with 9 bases sitting between them. CDR3 length: 13 residues. Germline assignment: CDR1 LNHNV and CDR2 YYDKDF (reference sequence). DNA of the CDR3: TGTGCCACCAGCAGCGGCGGGCGAGAGACCCAGTACTTC. Translating it yields CATSSGGRETQYF.

The genes are TRBV19 and TRBJ2-4; 7 bases align to TRBD2. CDR3 size: 13 residues. V trimming: 7 bases; J trimming: 3 bases; junction bases outside the gene matches: 3. Germline V gives CDR1 LNHDA, CDR2 SQIVND (reference sequence). CDR3 sequence reads: CASTWEGKNIQYF. CDR3 coding DNA: TGTGCCAGTACGTGGGAGGGCAAAAACATTCAGTACTTC. The variable domain in full, with the rest retrieved from reference TRBV19 and TRBJ2-4, is DGGITQSPKYLFRKEGQNVTLSCEQNLNHDAMYWYRQDPGQGLRLIYYSQIVNDFQKGDIAEGYSVSREKKESFPLTVTSAQKNPTAFYLCASTWEGKNIQYFGAGTRLSVL.

The chain recombines TRBV6-6 with TRBJ2-1; TRBD2 aligns across 11 bases. The CDR3 consists of 16 residues. CDR1 is MNHNY and CDR2 is SVGAGI in the germline V gene (reference sequence). V was clipped by 0 bases and J by 9 bases; unmatched bases: 7. The CDR3 DNA reads as TGTGCCAGCAGTTACTCGGCGACTAGCGGGAAGCCTGAGCAGTTCTTC. It encodes CASSYSATSGKPEQFF.

V is TRBV5-1 and J is TRBJ1-4, with 8 bases fitting TRBD1. Germline V gene sequence: CDR1 SGHRS, CDR2 YFSETQ. The CDR3 has 20 residues. After removal of 1 base from V and 0 bases from J, the junction contained 14 bases not matched to a gene. The CDR3 reads CASSLLPQGARLATNEKLFF. The CDR3 DNA follows: TGCGCCAGCAGCTTGTTGCCCCAGGGGGCACGGCTAGCAACTAATGAAAAACTGTTTTTT.

The chain couples TRBV4-1 to TRBJ2-3, with 10 bases lining up with TRBD1. Per germline, CDR1 MGHRA and CDR2 YSYEKL. The CDR3 spans 16 residues. Germline trimming cut 3 bases from V and 0 bases from J; bases unmatched to any gene: 3. The CDR3 DNA reads as TGCGCCAGCAGCCACCGGACAGGGGGAAGCACAGATACGCAGTATTTT. Its protein is CASSHRTGGSTDTQYF.

The chain combines TRBV7-9 with TRBJ2-1; D gene ambiguous. CDR3 length equals 14 residues. V was clipped by 1 base and J by 7 bases, with 11 bases between them. The germline gives CDR1 SEHNR, CDR2 FQNEAQ (reference sequence). DNA of the CDR3: TGTGCCAGCAGCTTAGTTGGCCAAATGAATGAGCAGTTCTTC. Protein: CASSLVGQMNEQFF.

The J gene is TRBJ2-5, the V gene TRBV27; TRBD2 agrees at 10 bases. Germline CDR1 and CDR2: MNHEY and SMNVEV (reference sequence). V gave up 4 bases and J gave up 5 bases; unmatched junction bases: 10. This CDR3 is built from 16 residues. The CDR3: CASSSIPGLARETQYF. In nucleotides, the CDR3 is TGTGCCAGCAGTTCCATACCGGGACTAGCGAGGGAGACCCAGTACTTC.

V and J are TRBV2 and TRBJ1-1, with D maybe TRBD1 (5 bases). This CDR3 has 15 residues. Trimming cost V 6 bases and J 5 bases, with 19 bases left between them. Germline-derived CDR1 and CDR2 are SNHLY and FYNNEI. CDR3 amino acids: CASRLVGGIRTEAFF. The DNA for the CDR3 is TGTGCCAGCAGACTAGTCGGGGGAATTCGGACTGAAGCTTTCTTT.

The chain joins TRBV28 to TRBJ1-4; D perhaps matches TRBD1 (5 bases). The germline gives CDR1 MDHEN, CDR2 SYDVKM. The length of the CDR3 is 16 residues. Trimming removed 5 bases at V and 4 bases at J, with 17 bases between. In DNA form, the CDR3 reads TGTGCCAGCAGTCACATCCTCGGGGGGAATAATGAAAAACTGTTTTTT. Encoded protein: CASSHILGGNNEKLFF.

V is TRBV5-1 and J is TRBJ2-1; 7 positions agree with TRBD2. This CDR3 region has 13 residues. The germline V gene encodes CDR1 SGHRS and CDR2 YFSETQ. The V gene end was trimmed by 7 bases and the J gene end by 4 bases; junction bases not matched to a gene: 5. The DNA of the CDR3 is TGCGCCAGCTCTAGCGGACCGTACAATGAGCAGTTCTTC. This translates into CASSSGPYNEQFF.

The CDR3 nucleotides are TGTGCCAGCAGTTTGGGCGCCGGGACAGACTATGGCTACACCTTC. It codes for CASSLGAGTDYGYTF. The chain joins TRBV28 to TRBJ1-2; TRBD1 aligns across 7 bases. V dropped 3 bases and J dropped 3; count of bases not matched to a gene: 7. CDR3 length: 15 amino acids. Germline V gives CDR1 MDHEN, CDR2 SYDVKM.

This rearrangement joins TRBV5-1 to TRBJ2-2, with 10 bases lining up with TRBD2. Germline CDR1 SGHRS, CDR2 YFSETQ. Trimming at V came to 5 bases and at J to 3 bases, leaving 10 bases not matched to a gene. The CDR3 runs 17 residues. Here the CDR3 reads CASRLYQREGHTGELFF. DNA for the CDR3: TGCGCCAGCAGGTTGTACCAGCGGGAGGGCCACACCGGGGAGCTGTTTTTT.

The gene calls are TRBV11-2 and TRBJ1-1; 9 nucleotides match TRBD1. This CDR3 comprises 19 residues. V was clipped by 1 base and J by 0 bases; unmatched bases: 12. Germline CDR1 SGHAT, CDR2 FQNNGV. CDR3 region: CASSLGGTGGGSLNTEAFF. Written as DNA, the CDR3 is TGTGCCAGCAGCTTAGGAGGAACAGGGGGCGGGAGTTTGAACACTGAAGCTTTCTTT.

The V call is TRBV15, the J call TRBJ2-5, with D perhaps TRBD2 (5 bases). Germline CDR1 is LNHNV and CDR2 is YYDKDF (reference sequence). The V and J ends lost 5 bases and 5 bases respectively, with 12 bases between them. This CDR3 has 13 residues. CDR3 protein: CATSGNGGETQYF. The CDR3 region has the DNA TGTGCCACCAGCGGCAACGGAGGCGAGACCCAGTACTTC. Using reference TRBV15 and TRBJ2-5 for the parts outside the CDR3, the full variable domain is DAMVIQNPRYQVTQFGKPVTLSCSQTLNHNVMYWYQQKSSQAPKLLFHYYDKDFNNEADTPDNFQSRRPNTSFCFLDIRSPGLGDTAMYLCATSGNGGETQYFGPGTRLLVL.